What follows are 3 T cell receptor beta chains derived from one specimen sequenced in a study of blood T cell repertoires in COVID-19. Assay: immunoSEQ multiplex PCR; the TCRdb copy retains only in-frame clones and omits some. This sample carries about 300,000 clones, roughly 88% of them seen once, and the ten largest clones take under 2.5%. What was sequenced was PBMCs or T cells enriched from blood (not recorded which). These receptors all stem from a man aged 30 to 45 who had recovered from COVID-19.

The rearrangement uses TRBV29-1 and TRBJ1-1; the D gene is possibly TRBD1 (6 bases). CDR1 and CDR2 from the germline V gene are SQVTM and ANQGSEA. The CDR3 runs to 13 residues. V lost 4 bases, J lost 3 bases, and 12 bases lay in between. CDR3 protein: CSVAYRVDTEAFF. The CDR3 region has the DNA TGCAGCGTTGCGTACAGGGTCGACACTGAAGCTTTCTTT.

V is TRBV11-2 and J is TRBJ2-1, with 9 bases matching TRBD2. From germline, CDR1 is SGHAT and CDR2 FQNNGV. The CDR3 is 14 residues long. V lost 0 bases and J lost 15; bases outside the gene matches: 9. This CDR3 is CASSLESGGPGRFF. In nucleotides, the CDR3 is TGTGCCAGCAGCTTAGAAAGCGGGGGGCCCGGGAGGTTCTTC.

With respect to this clone: With a much larger clone just one base away, this may be a read error. Other DNA sequences from this sample encode an identical CDR3 as well. This chain links TRBV7-9 with TRBJ2-7; D remains unclear. CDR1 and CDR2 (germline): SEHNR, FQNEAQ (reference sequence). V was clipped by 1 base and J by 4 bases, with 5 bases between them. The CDR3 consists of 12 residues. CDR3 DNA sequence: TGTGCCAGCAGCTTAGGGGCTTACGAGCAGTACTTC. Translating it yields CASSLGAYEQYF.